The next 11 T cell receptor beta chains were all read from a single sample in a study of blood T cell repertoires in COVID-19. TCRdb keeps only in-frame clones here, not all; method: immunoSEQ multiplex PCR. The table records hundreds of thousands of clones, around 83% of them present only once. Sample: peripheral blood. Receptor source: an elderly man with acute or convalescent COVID-19.

This chain connects TRBV10-1 to TRBJ2-5; 10 positions match TRBD2. Germline V CDR1 and CDR2: WNHNN, SYGVQD (reference sequence). J gave up 5 bases and V 5 bases, and 8 bases lay outside the gene matches. The length of the CDR3 is 15 residues. CDR3 in amino acids: CASSSTSGQEETQYF. Here the CDR3 DNA reads TGCGCCAGCAGTTCGACTAGCGGGCAGGAGGAGACCCAGTACTTC.

This chain connects TRBV7-2 to TRBJ2-3; D ambiguous. This CDR3 comprises 15 residues. Germline-derived CDR1 and CDR2 are SGHTA and FQGNSA. Trimming removed 2 bases from V and 7 bases from J, with 16 bases in between. The CDR3 reads CASSLSPDKPHTQYF. DNA for the CDR3: TGTGCCAGCAGCTTAAGCCCTGACAAGCCACATACGCAGTATTTT.

This clone was seen only once. The chain employs TRBV5-4 and TRBJ1-2, with D maybe TRBD1 (6 bases). CDR1 is SGHNT, CDR2 YYREEE, per germline (reference sequence). This CDR3 contains 14 residues. The V and J ends lost 3 bases and 4 bases respectively, with 13 bases between them. CDR3: CASSSQGVSYGYTF. The CDR3, as DNA: TGTGCCAGCAGCTCACAGGGAGTTAGCTATGGCTACACCTTC.

This clone has only a few counts. V gene TRBV9 combines with J gene TRBJ2-1, with a weak D call TRBD2 (5 bases). The CDR3 has 14 residues. V lost 2 bases to trimming and J lost 5 bases, with 11 bases between them. Germline V lookup: CDR1 SGDLS, CDR2 YYNGEE. The CDR3 spells CASSVRAVNNEQFF. CDR3 nucleotide sequence: TGTGCCAGCAGCGTGAGGGCAGTTAACAATGAGCAGTTCTTC.

The chain has TRBV19 and TRBJ2-3; 11 bases fit TRBD2. Germline assignment: CDR1 LNHDA and CDR2 SQIVND (reference sequence). The length of the CDR3 is 14 residues. J gave up 4 bases and V 8 bases, and 5 bases lay outside the gene matches. CDR3 sequence reads: CASRHSGRADTQYF. CDR3 in DNA: TGTGCCAGTCGCCATAGCGGGAGGGCAGATACGCAGTATTTT.

The chain employs TRBV6-1 and TRBJ2-7; the D gene is possibly TRBD1 (5 bases). Germline assignment: CDR1 MNHNS and CDR2 SASEGT. V lost 2 bases to trimming and J lost 2 bases, with 19 bases between them. This CDR3 comprises 17 residues. This CDR3 is CASSEKVGVVSAYEQYF. CDR3 in DNA: TGTGCCAGCAGTGAAAAGGTAGGGGTCGTCTCGGCCTACGAGCAGTACTTC.

The chain is built from TRBV6-6 and TRBJ1-4; D is possibly TRBD1 (6 bases). Trimming took off 4 bases at V and 4 bases at J, with 13 bases between the two ends. The germline CDR1 and CDR2 sequences are MNHNY and SVGAGI (reference sequence). The CDR3 contains 15 residues. The CDR3: CASSFGQSFNEKLFF. DNA for the CDR3: TGTGCCAGCAGTTTCGGACAGTCCTTTAATGAAAAACTGTTTTTT.

This clone was counted only a few times. The V gene is TRBV14, the J gene TRBJ2-7; 8 bases align to TRBD2. In germline, CDR1 is SGHDN, CDR2 FVKESK. J lost 2 bases, V lost 1 base, and 4 bases had no gene match. This CDR3 is built from 15 residues. CDR3 in amino acids: CASSQVGSGTYEQYF. The CDR3 DNA is TGTGCCAGCAGCCAAGTAGGTAGCGGGACCTACGAGCAGTACTTC. Full variable domain (rest looked up from reference TRBV14 and TRBJ2-7): EAGVTQFPSHSVIEKGQTVTLRCDPISGHDNLYWYRRVMGKEIKFLLHFVKESKQDESGMPNNRFLAERTGGTYSTLKVQPAELEDSGVYFCASSQVGSGTYEQYFGPGTRLTVT.

The rearrangement uses TRBV28 and TRBJ2-7; 7 bases match TRBD2. The germline CDR1 and CDR2 sequences are MDHEN and SYDVKM. The CDR3 spans 15 residues. The junction had 10 bases not matched to a gene; V was cut back by 5 bases and J by 3 bases. Here the CDR3 reads CASSPRAGRGYEQYF. In DNA form, the CDR3 reads TGTGCCAGCAGTCCGAGAGCGGGACGAGGCTACGAGCAGTACTTC.

The chain employs TRBV20-1 and TRBJ1-2; 9 bases are a match to TRBD1. In germline, CDR1 is DFQATT, CDR2 SNEGSKA (reference sequence). This CDR3 is 16 amino acids long. The V and J ends lost 3 bases and 8 bases, in that order; junction bases with no gene match: 16. CDR3 region: CSASGQGQGGVGGYTF. For the CDR3, the DNA is TGCAGTGCTAGTGGACAGGGGCAGGGGGGGGTAGGAGGCTACACCTTC.

This clone was detected a few times. The chain links TRBV19 to TRBJ2-1; 11 bases line up with TRBD1. CDR1 LNHDA and CDR2 SQIVND come from the germline V gene (reference sequence). The CDR3 contains 15 residues. V lost 5 bases, J lost 8 bases, and 8 bases stayed unmatched. The CDR3 spells CASSLPGQGGHEQFF. The CDR3 DNA is TGTGCCAGTAGTCTTCCGGGACAGGGGGGCCATGAGCAGTTCTTC.